This TCR beta chain was retrieved from a study of CD8 T cells in ankylosing spondylitis. Study outcomes and limitations: What seemed typical of ankylosing spondylitis blood was a TCR beta motif built from about 8 highly homologous variants. Clones tied to disease were said to be significantly enriched in matched ankylosing spondylitis synovial fluid. A CD8+ phenotype characterized the disease-linked clones, which were relatively rare in peripheral blood. Prior literature has documented some motif variants in synovial fluid and blood from reactive arthritis.

With regard to this clonotype: Its matching antigen is unknown.

5'-RACE, quantitative and with molecular barcodes, yielded the TCR beta libraries. TCRdb re-called the 5' RACE reads with MiXCR, one entry per CDR3 protein. Of about 390,000 distinct CDR3 sequences in the sample, about 22% were seen once. Sequencing was done on a sample of blood, either unsorted or a sorted T cell fraction (not recorded which). The clonotype comes from a male donor with ankylosing spondylitis.

In nucleotides, the CDR3 is TGTGCCAGCAGCGTGTATGATGAGCAGTTCTTC. It yields the protein CASSVYDEQFF. V gene TRBV9 combines with J gene TRBJ2-1; D gene ambiguous. Per germline, CDR1 SGDLS and CDR2 YYNGEE. The CDR3 is 11 amino acids. The V gene lost 2 bases and the J gene lost 8 bases, with 5 bases spanning the gap. Full variable domain (missing parts from reference TRBV9 and TRBJ2-1): DSGVTQTPKHLITATGQRVTLRCSPRSGDLSVYWYQQSLDQGLQFLIQYYNGEERAKGNILERFSAQQFPDLHSELNLSSLELGDSALYFCASSVYDEQFFGPGTRLTVL.